This section outlines one T cell receptor (beta chain) sequence together with its context. Survey-level TCR beta sequencing used the immunoSEQ assay. TCRdb keeps only in-frame clones here, not all; method: immunoSEQ multiplex PCR. The table has tens of thousands of clones, just under 95% seen once; the top ten hold roughly 4.5%. CDR1 MNHEY and CDR2 SMNVEV come from the germline V gene (reference sequence). The germline V and J ends were trimmed by 6 bases and 5 bases, with 16 bases remaining between them. The length of the CDR3 is 14 residues. The rearrangement uses TRBV27 and TRBJ2-5; possibly TRBD2 for D (7 bases). Specimen: PBMCs. The source of this sequence is a man in his forties or fifties with rheumatoid arthritis. The CDR3 DNA reads TGTGCCAGCAGCAGCCTAGGGGGGGACGAGACCCAGTACTTC. Translation: CASSSLGGDETQYF.